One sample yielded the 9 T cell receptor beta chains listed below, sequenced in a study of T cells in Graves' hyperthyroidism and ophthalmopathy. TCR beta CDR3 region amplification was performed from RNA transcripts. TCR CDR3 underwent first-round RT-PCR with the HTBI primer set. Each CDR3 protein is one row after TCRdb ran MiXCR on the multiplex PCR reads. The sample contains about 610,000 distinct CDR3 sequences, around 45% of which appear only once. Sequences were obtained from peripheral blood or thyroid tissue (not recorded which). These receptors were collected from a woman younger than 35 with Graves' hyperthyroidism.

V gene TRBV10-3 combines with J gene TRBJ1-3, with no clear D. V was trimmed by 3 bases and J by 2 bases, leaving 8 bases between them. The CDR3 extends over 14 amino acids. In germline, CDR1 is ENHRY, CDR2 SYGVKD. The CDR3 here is CAISEQQPGNTIYF. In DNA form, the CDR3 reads TGTGCCATCAGTGAACAGCAGCCTGGAAACACCATATATTTT.

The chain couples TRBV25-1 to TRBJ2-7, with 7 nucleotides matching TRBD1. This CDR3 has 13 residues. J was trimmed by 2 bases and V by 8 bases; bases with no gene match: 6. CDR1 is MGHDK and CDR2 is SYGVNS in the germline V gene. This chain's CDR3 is CASLDQGAYEQYF. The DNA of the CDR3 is TGTGCCAGCCTAGATCAGGGGGCCTACGAGCAGTACTTC.

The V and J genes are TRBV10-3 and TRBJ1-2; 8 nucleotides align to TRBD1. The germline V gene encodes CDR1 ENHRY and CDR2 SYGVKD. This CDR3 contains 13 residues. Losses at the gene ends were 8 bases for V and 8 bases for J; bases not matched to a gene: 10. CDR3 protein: CAIEGQAGNGYTF. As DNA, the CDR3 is TGTGCCATCGAGGGACAGGCTGGGAACGGCTACACCTTC.

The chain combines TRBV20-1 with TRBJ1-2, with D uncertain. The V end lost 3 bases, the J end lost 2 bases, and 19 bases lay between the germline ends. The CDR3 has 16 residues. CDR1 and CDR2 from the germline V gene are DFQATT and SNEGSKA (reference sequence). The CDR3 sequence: CSASGRSGAGNYGYTF. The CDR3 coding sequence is TGCAGTGCTAGTGGCCGATCGGGAGCCGGGAACTATGGCTACACCTTC.

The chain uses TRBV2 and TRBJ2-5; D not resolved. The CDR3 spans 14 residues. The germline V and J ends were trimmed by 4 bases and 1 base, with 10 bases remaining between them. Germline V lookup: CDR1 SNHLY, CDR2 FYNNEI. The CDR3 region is CASSGLGPQETQYF. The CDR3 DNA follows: TGTGCCAGCAGTGGACTGGGTCCCCAAGAGACCCAGTACTTC.

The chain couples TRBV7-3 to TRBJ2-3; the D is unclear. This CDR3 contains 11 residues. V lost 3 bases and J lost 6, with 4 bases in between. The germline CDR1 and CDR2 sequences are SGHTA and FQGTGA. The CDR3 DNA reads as TGTGCCAGCAGCTTCGGGGATACGCAGTATTTT. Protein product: CASSFGDTQYF.

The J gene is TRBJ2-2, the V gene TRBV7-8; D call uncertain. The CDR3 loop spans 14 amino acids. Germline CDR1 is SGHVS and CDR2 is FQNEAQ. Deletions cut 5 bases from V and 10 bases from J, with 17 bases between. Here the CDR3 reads CASSRTPLQVELFF. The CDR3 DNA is TGTGCCAGCAGCCGAACCCCCCTGCAGGTGGAGCTGTTTTTT.

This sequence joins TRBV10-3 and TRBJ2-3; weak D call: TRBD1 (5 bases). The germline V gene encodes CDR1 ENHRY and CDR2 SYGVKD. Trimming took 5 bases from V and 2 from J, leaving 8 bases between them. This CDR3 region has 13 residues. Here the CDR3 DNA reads TGTGCCATCAGTCCGACAGACACAGATACGCAGTATTTT. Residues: CAISPTDTDTQYF.

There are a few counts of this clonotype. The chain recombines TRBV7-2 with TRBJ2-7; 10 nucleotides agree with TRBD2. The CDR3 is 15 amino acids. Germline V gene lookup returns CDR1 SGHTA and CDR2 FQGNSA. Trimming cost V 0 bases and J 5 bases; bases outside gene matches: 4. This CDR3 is CASSLAALAGNEQYF. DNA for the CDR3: TGTGCCAGCAGCTTAGCGGCACTAGCGGGGAACGAGCAGTACTTC.